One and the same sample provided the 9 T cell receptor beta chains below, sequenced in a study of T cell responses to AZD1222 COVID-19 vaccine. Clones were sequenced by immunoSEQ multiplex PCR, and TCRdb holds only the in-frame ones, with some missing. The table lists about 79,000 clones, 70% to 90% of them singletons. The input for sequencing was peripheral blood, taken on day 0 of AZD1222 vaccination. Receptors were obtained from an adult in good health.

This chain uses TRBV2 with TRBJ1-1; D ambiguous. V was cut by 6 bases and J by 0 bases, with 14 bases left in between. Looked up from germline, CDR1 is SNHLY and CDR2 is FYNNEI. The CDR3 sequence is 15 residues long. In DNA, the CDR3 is TGTGCCAGCAGGAGGCCAGAGACACTGAACACTGAAGCTTTCTTT. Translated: CASRRPETLNTEAFF.

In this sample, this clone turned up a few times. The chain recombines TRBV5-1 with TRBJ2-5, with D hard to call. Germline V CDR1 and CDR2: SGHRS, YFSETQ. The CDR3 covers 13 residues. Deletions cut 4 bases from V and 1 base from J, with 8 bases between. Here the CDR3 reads CASSPEPQETQYF. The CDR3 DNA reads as TGCGCCAGCAGCCCCGAACCCCAAGAGACCCAGTACTTC.

CDR3 nucleotides: TGCGCCAGCAGCTTGGGTTCTGGAACTTCCTACGAGCAGTACTTC. It yields the protein CASSLGSGTSYEQYF. The chain has TRBV5-1 and TRBJ2-7; D gene ambiguous. CDR1 is SGHRS and CDR2 is YFSETQ in the germline V gene. Trimming removed 0 bases at V and 1 base at J, with 11 bases between. The CDR3 extends over 15 amino acids.

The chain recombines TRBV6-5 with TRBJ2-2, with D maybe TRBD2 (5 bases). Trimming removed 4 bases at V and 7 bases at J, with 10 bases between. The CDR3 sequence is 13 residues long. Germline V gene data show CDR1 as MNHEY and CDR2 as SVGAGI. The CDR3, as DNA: TGTGCCAGCAGTTTCGAGGGTGGCGGGGAGCTGTTTTTT. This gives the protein CASSFEGGGELFF.

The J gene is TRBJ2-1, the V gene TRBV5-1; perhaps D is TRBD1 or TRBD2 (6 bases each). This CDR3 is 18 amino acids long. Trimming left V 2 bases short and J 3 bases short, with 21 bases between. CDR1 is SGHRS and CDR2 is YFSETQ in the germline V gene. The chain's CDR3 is CASSFGQRRLDSYNEQFF. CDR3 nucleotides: TGCGCCAGCAGCTTTGGACAGCGTAGACTAGATAGCTACAATGAGCAGTTCTTC.

CDR3 protein: CASSLPGDYEQYF. The CDR3 DNA is TGCGCCAGCAGCCTACCGGGGGACTACGAGCAGTACTTC. The genes are TRBV5-1 and TRBJ2-7; maybe TRBD2 (6 bases). Germline values: CDR1 SGHRS, CDR2 YFSETQ. V was clipped by 4 bases and J by 3 bases, with 11 bases between them. The CDR3 has 13 amino acids.

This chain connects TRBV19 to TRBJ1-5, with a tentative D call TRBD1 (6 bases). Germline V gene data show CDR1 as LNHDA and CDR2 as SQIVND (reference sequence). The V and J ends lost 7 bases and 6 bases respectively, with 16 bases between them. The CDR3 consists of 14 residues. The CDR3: CASILGQLCQPQHF. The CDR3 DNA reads TGTGCCAGTATCCTTGGACAGTTGTGTCAGCCCCAGCATTTT.

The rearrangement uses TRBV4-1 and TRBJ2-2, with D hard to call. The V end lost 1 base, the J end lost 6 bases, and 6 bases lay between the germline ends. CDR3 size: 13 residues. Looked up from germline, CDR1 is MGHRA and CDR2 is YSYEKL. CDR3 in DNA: TGCGCCAGCAGCCAAGTGGTCGCCGGGGAGCTGTTTTTT. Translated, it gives CASSQVVAGELFF.

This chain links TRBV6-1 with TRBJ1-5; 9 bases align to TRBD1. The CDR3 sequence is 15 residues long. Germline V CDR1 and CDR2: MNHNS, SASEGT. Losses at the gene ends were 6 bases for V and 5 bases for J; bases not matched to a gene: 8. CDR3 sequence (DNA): TGTGCCAGCAGCCTAACAGGGGGCCCGTATCAGCCCCAGCATTTT. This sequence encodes CASSLTGGPYQPQHF.